The clone carrying this T cell receptor (beta chain) was detected a few times. Its antigen is currently unknown. This entry belongs to a study of T cell repertoires in cytomegalovirus infection. Regarding the study as a whole: Accumulated public TCR beta family frequency recognized individuals carrying CMV together with the relevant HLA.

The CDR3 runs to 14 residues. Trimming removed 4 bases at V and 4 bases at J, with 12 bases between. Germline CDR1 is MNHEY and CDR2 is SMNVEV (reference sequence). TCRdb reprocessed the reads with MiXCR, giving one entry per CDR3 protein. The sample carries 650,000 to 900,000 distinct CDR3 sequences, 25% to 30% recorded once. The source was cultured CD8+ T cells from PBMCs, collected from culture after CMV antigen stimulation. The V call is TRBV27, the J call TRBJ2-3, with D unclear. The clonotype originates from a human donor in good health (CMV status not recorded). Some clones in this sample may be carry-over from other donors' samples. CDR3 coding DNA: TGTGCCAGCAGTTACTCCTCGGGCTCAGATACGCAGTATTTT. Translated: CASSYSSGSDTQYF.